This paragraph reports one T cell receptor beta chain. This entry belongs to a study of control samples from healthy donors and cancer patients. Trimming cost V 3 bases and J 4 bases; bases outside gene matches: 4. The CDR3 sequence is 15 residues long. Germline V CDR1 and CDR2: MDHEN, SYDVKM. Repertoires were generated with immunoSEQ multiplex PCR, while TCRdb's copy carries only in-frame clones and drops some. The sample gives some 220,000 clones, just under 95% of which show up once; approximately 1.4% is in the top ten. The chain uses TRBV28 and TRBJ2-1, with TRBD2 identical over 9 bases. Sequenced material: blood. The TCR sequence derives from a man in his fifties or sixties in good health. CDR3 DNA sequence: TGTGCCAGCAGTTTGGTTAGCGGGGGTTACAATGAGCAGTTCTTC. This sequence encodes CASSLVSGGYNEQFF.